This TCR beta chain was sequenced during a study of Ad26.COV2.S vaccination and SARS-CoV-2 variants. Overall study context: The vaccine Ad26.COV2.S was put into the muscle once, or twice with 56 days between.

Clones were read by immunoSEQ multiplex PCR, and TCRdb kept only the in-frame ones, dropping some. The table lists 430,000 or so clones, 80% to 95% of them singletons. This CDR3 spans 17 amino acids. Germline V gene lookup returns CDR1 SEHNR and CDR2 FQNEAQ (reference sequence). V lost 1 base, J lost 4 bases, and 16 bases lay in between. Treatment of the sample: roughly 19 received Ad26.COV2.S at low or high dose, single or two shots; several received placebo; per-sample allocation not given. Specimens were obtained on day 63 following the first vaccine or placebo injection. This TCR derives from a person aged 18-65 years who received the Ad26.COV2.S COVID-19 vaccine or a placebo. The sample here was peripheral blood, taken in a trial of Ad26.COV2.S vaccine versus placebo. The chain employs TRBV7-9 and TRBJ1-4; D ambiguous. CDR3 residues: CASSLGTGVRNNEKLFF. CDR3 sequence (DNA): TGTGCCAGCAGCTTAGGTACCGGGGTCCGGAATAATGAAAAACTGTTTTTT.